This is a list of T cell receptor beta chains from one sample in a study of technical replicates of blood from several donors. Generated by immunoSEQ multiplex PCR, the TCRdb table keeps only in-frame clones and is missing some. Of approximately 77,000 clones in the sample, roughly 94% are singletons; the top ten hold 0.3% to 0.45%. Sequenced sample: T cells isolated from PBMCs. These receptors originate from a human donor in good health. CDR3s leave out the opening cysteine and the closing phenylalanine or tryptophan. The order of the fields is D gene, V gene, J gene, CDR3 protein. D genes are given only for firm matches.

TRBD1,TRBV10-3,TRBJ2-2,AISSRTGGANTGELF
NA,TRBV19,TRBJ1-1,ASSIQGSGTEAF
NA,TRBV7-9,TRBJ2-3,ASSSPLQGRSTDTQY
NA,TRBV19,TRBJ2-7,ASSQTSPYEQY
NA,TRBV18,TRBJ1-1,ASSPTGFNTEAF
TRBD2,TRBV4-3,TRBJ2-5,ASSQDTSGRAGKTQY
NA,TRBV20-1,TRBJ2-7,SAGRNEQY
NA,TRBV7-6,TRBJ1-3,ASSQDRGNTIY
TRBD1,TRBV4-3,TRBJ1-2,ASSQEFGTVLKGYT
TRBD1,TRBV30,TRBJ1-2,AWSPGGTNGYT
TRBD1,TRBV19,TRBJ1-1,ASSTSYRGRNTEAF
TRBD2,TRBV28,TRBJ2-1,ASRIPGGSYYNEQF
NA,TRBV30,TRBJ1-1,AWSGDNGPSMNTEAF
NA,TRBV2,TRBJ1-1,ASRDSLNTEAF
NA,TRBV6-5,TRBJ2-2,ASSSGGELF
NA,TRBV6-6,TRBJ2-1,ASSLRGEQF
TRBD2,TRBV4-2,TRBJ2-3,ASRGLEDTQY
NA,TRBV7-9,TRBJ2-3,ASSLDRHTQY
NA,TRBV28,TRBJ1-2,ASREGGREGYT
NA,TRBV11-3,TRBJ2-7,ASSLNAGAYEQY
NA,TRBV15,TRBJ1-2,ATSRDGEEGAQLHTYGYT
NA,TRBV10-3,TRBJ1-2,AISDPGGSTAYGYT
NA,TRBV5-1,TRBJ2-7,ASSLEPGSAYEQY
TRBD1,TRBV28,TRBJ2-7,ASSQDRGRVHEQY
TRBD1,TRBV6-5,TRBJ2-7,ASSSGTGVSYEQY
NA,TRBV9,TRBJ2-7,ASSADLSSYEQY
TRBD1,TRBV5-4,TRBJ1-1,ASSLAPGQGTEAF
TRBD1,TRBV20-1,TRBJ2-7,SAYRGTEQY
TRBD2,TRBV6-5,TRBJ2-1,ASSFGLAFSYNEQF
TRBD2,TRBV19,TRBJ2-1,ASSDSRTSGRNEQF
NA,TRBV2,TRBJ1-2,ALGTDKDYGYT
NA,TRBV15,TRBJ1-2,ATSRETAGVGYGYT
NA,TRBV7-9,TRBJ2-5,ASSLSEVRTQY
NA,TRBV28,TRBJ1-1,ASTRGHTEAF
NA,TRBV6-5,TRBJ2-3,ASRALGDTQY
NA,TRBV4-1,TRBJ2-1,ASSRGWLNEQF
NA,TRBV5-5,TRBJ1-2,ASSLADTELYGYT
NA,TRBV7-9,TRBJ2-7,ASSLSGPYEQY
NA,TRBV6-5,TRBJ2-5,ASSYRGETQY
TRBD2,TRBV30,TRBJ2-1,AWSSPGTSGSHDEQF
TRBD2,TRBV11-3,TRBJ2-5,ASSLGLAGSYQETQY
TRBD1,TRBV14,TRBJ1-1,ASSYPQGATEAF
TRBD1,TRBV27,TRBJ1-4,ASKLGQGTGKSEKLF
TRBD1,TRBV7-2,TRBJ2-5,ASSLGTGWQETQY
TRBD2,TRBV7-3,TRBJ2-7,ASSLIRTSAYEQY
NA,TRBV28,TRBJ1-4,ASTKGGWTNEKLF